One sample yielded the 4 T cell receptor beta chains listed below, sequenced in a study of blood T cell repertoires in COVID-19. Sequencing used immunoSEQ multiplex PCR; TCRdb keeps in-frame clones, though not all of them. Here the sample spans 120,000 or so clones, 85% to 90% being singletons. The sequenced sample consisted of peripheral blood. These TCRs come from a woman over 75 with acute or convalescent COVID-19.

V and J are TRBV2 and TRBJ2-3, with 10 bases identical to TRBD2. Germline V gives CDR1 SNHLY, CDR2 FYNNEI. The CDR3 is 15 amino acids. V shed 6 bases, J shed 11 bases, and the junction held 14 bases outside the gene matches. CDR3 sequence (DNA): TGTGCCAGCAGGGCCGGGACTAGCGCCCCAGGGGTGCAGTATTTT. This translates into CASRAGTSAPGVQYF.

V is TRBV5-1 and J is TRBJ2-1; tentatively, D is TRBD1 (6 bases). V was cut by 4 bases and J by 6 bases, with 8 bases left in between. This CDR3 is built from 12 residues. The germline CDR1 and CDR2 sequences are SGHRS and YFSETQ. DNA for the CDR3: TGCGCCAGCAGCATACAGGGCAATGAGCAGTTCTTC. As protein: CASSIQGNEQFF.

The CDR3 is CAISESQAGAGTDTQYF. In nucleotides, the CDR3 is TGTGCCATCAGTGAAAGTCAAGCGGGGGCTGGCACAGATACGCAGTATTTT. The chain uses TRBV10-3 and TRBJ2-3; 8 nucleotides line up with TRBD2. Germline assignment: CDR1 ENHRY and CDR2 SYGVKD. V lost 3 bases and J lost 1; bases outside the gene matches: 9. This CDR3 region has 17 residues.

This clone was recorded once. The chain is built from TRBV6-5 and TRBJ1-1; D is possibly TRBD1 (6 bases). The CDR3 is 14 residues long. CDR1 is MNHEY and CDR2 is SVGAGI in the germline V gene. Trimming stripped 5 bases from V and 6 bases from J, with 16 bases between. The CDR3 is CASSKRTVGAEAFF. CDR3 bases: TGTGCCAGCAGTAAGAGGACAGTAGGAGCTGAAGCTTTCTTT.